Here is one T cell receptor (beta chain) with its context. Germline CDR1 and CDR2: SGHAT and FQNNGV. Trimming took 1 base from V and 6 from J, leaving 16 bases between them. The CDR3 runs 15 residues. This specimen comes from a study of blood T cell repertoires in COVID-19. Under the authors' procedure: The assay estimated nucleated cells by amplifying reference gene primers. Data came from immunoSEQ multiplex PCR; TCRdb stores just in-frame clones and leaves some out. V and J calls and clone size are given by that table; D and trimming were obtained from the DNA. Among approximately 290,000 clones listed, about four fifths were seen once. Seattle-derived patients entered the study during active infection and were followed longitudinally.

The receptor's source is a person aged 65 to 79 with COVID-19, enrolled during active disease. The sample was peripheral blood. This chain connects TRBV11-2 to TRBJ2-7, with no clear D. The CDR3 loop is CASSLGSAPGSEQYF. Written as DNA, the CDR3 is TGTGCCAGCAGCTTAGGTTCCGCACCGGGTTCCGAGCAGTACTTC.